These 14 T cell receptor beta chains share one sample of origin, sequenced in a study of cytomegalovirus exposure and HLA in healthy donors. Amplification used 60 Vbeta primers and 13 Jbeta primers. The protocol was immunoSEQ multiplex PCR, while the TCRdb copy is restricted to in-frame clones and leaves out a portion. In the table there are approximately 160,000 clones, roughly four fifths of which are singletons. Sequenced sample: PBMCs. These receptor sequences come from a man between 18 and 35 years old in good health and CMV-seronegative.

V usage is TRBV10-1 and J usage is TRBJ1-2; D not certain. This CDR3 is 13 amino acids long. Trimming shortened V by 0 bases and J by 3 bases, and 5 bases separated the two germline ends. The germline CDR1 and CDR2 sequences are WNHNN and SYGVQD (reference sequence). The CDR3 DNA reads as TGCGCCAGCAGTGAGTCGGCAGACTATGGCTACACCTTC. It specifies CASSESADYGYTF.

The J gene is TRBJ2-7, the V gene TRBV19, with a possible D match to TRBD2 (5 bases). CDR3 length equals 12 residues. Germline CDR1 LNHDA, CDR2 SQIVND (reference sequence). V lost 6 bases and J 3 bases, leaving 9 bases between the germline ends. The CDR3 DNA sequence: TGTGCCAGTAGCCCCGGGGTCTACGAGCAGTACTTC. Translated, it gives CASSPGVYEQYF.

The genes are TRBV27 and TRBJ1-3; possibly TRBD1 for D (5 bases). The CDR3 has 15 amino acids. From germline, CDR1 is MNHEY and CDR2 SMNVEV (reference sequence). Trimming removed 6 bases at V and 3 bases at J, with 15 bases between. This CDR3 is CASRTAGIGGNTIYF. CDR3 DNA sequence: TGTGCCAGCAGGACTGCAGGGATCGGTGGAAACACCATATATTTT.

This clone was seen a handful of times. The chain uses TRBV6-1 and TRBJ1-1; D gene unclear. V was pared by 6 bases and J by 13 bases, with 12 bases between. Germline V gene data show CDR1 as MNHNS and CDR2 as SASEGT. CDR3 length: 10 residues. The CDR3 nucleotides read TGTGCCAGCAGGGCTACCCGGGATTTCTTT. Translating gives CASRATRDFF.

This CDR3 reads CASRATGANVLTF. As DNA, the CDR3 is TGTGCCAGCAGAGCAACTGGGGCCAACGTCCTGACTTTC. J is TRBJ2-6 and V is TRBV11-2; D remains unclear. The CDR3 is 13 amino acids. V lost 6 bases and J 2 bases, leaving 5 bases between the germline ends. The germline V gene has CDR1 SGHAT and CDR2 FQNNGV.

The J gene is TRBJ2-1, the V gene TRBV5-6; TRBD1 is a possible D gene (6 bases). Trimming shortened V by 2 bases and J by 10 bases, and 16 bases separated the two germline ends. CDR1 and CDR2 from the germline V gene are SGHDT and YYEEEE. The CDR3 contains 14 residues. The CDR3 DNA follows: TGTGCCAGCAGCTTTACTAACAGGGTGGGAGAGCAGTTCTTC. Amino acid sequence: CASSFTNRVGEQFF.

The genes are TRBV28 and TRBJ2-7; D may be TRBD1 (5 bases). Deletions cut 5 bases from V and 5 bases from J, with 19 bases between. The CDR3 runs to 15 residues. Germline V lookup: CDR1 MDHEN, CDR2 SYDVKM. The DNA of the CDR3 is TGTGCCAGCAGTCCTACAGGACCAGCGCTCCACGAGCAGTACTTC. It codes for CASSPTGPALHEQYF.

The CDR3 region has the DNA TGTGCCAGCAGTTTACCCAATAGCAATCAGCCCCAGCATTTT. Translating it yields CASSLPNSNQPQHF. The V gene is TRBV28, the J gene TRBJ1-5; no definite D call. Trimming removed 2 bases from V and 0 bases from J, with 5 bases in between. The germline V gene encodes CDR1 MDHEN and CDR2 SYDVKM. This CDR3 spans 14 amino acids.

The chain recombines TRBV6-6 with TRBJ2-3; D unclear. Trimming stripped 6 bases from V and 2 bases from J, with 15 bases between. Germline V gene lookup returns CDR1 MNHNY and CDR2 SVGAGI (reference sequence). The CDR3 totals 15 residues. DNA of the CDR3: TGTGCCAGCAGGCTACCTGTTCCGAACACAGATACGCAGTATTTT. It is translated as CASRLPVPNTDTQYF.

The chain carries TRBV9 and TRBJ2-1; 10 bases map to TRBD1. This CDR3 has 15 amino acids. The V gene's germline CDR1 is SGDLS and CDR2 YYNGEE. Trimming at V came to 3 bases and at J to 6 bases, leaving 6 bases not matched to a gene. CDR3 in amino acids: CASSARQGAVNEQFF. For the CDR3, the DNA is TGTGCCAGCAGCGCAAGACAGGGGGCTGTCAATGAGCAGTTCTTC.

This chain connects TRBV6-5 to TRBJ1-5, with D possibly being TRBD1 (5 bases). V was pared by 0 bases and J by 7 bases, with 10 bases between. There are 14 residues in the CDR3. Per the germline V gene, CDR1 is MNHEY and CDR2 is SVGAGI. The CDR3 bases are TGTGCCAGCAGTTACTCGAAGCCAGGGCAGCCCCAGCATTTT. It is translated as CASSYSKPGQPQHF.

The chain recombines TRBV7-2 with TRBJ2-1; 8 bases map to TRBD1. Losses at the gene ends were 1 base for V and 5 bases for J; bases not matched to a gene: 10. In germline, CDR1 is SGHTA, CDR2 FQGNSA. The CDR3 contains 17 residues. CDR3 protein: CASSLVFPGTGNNEQFF. For the CDR3, the DNA is TGTGCCAGCAGCTTAGTCTTCCCCGGGACAGGTAACAATGAGCAGTTCTTC.

The chain employs TRBV4-1 and TRBJ1-2; D gene ambiguous. V was trimmed by 2 bases and J by 6 bases, leaving 19 bases between them. This CDR3 spans 16 amino acids. Germline V lookup: CDR1 MGHRA, CDR2 YSYEKL. The CDR3 loop is CASSQQEDLTPNGYTF. The CDR3 nucleotides are TGCGCCAGCAGCCAACAGGAAGACCTTACTCCTAATGGCTACACCTTC.

The J gene is TRBJ2-5, the V gene TRBV28; 10 nucleotides align to TRBD2. The CDR3 consists of 13 residues. V shed 9 bases and J 6 bases; nucleotides not matched to a gene: 7. Germline values: CDR1 MDHEN, CDR2 SYDVKM. CDR3 region: CASNKREGKTQYF. The DNA for the CDR3 is TGTGCCAGTAATAAGCGGGAGGGCAAGACCCAGTACTTC.